These 28 T cell receptor beta chains came from one sample sequenced in a study of T cell repertoires in cytomegalovirus infection. TCRdb ran MiXCR on the reads and lists one entry per CDR3 protein. The table lists some 590,000 distinct CDR3 sequences, about 39% of them singletons. The antigens for these receptors are not known. The source material was cultured PBMCs, sampled from culture after CMV antigen stimulation. The origin of the receptors is a human donor in good health (CMV status not recorded). Some clones in this sample may be carry-over from other donors' samples.

V gene TRBV7-2 combines with J gene TRBJ2-1; D gene ambiguous. Germline V CDR1 and CDR2: SGHTA, FQGNSA. The CDR3 is 15 amino acids. V lost 1 base and J 8 bases, leaving 15 bases between the germline ends. CDR3 DNA sequence: TGTGCCAGCAGCTTAGAGGCGCCAGAAGGGTATGAGCAGTTCTTC. Amino acid sequence: CASSLEAPEGYEQFF.

This clonotype has only a few counts. J is TRBJ2-7 and V is TRBV7-2; possibly TRBD1 for D (5 bases). V was pared by 5 bases and J by 3 bases, with 17 bases between. The CDR3 is 15 amino acids. Germline V gene data show CDR1 as SGHTA and CDR2 as FQGNSA. CDR3 amino acids: CASSRGLGLDYEQYF. As DNA, the CDR3 is TGTGCCAGCAGCCGAGGCCTGGGGCTTGACTACGAGCAGTACTTC.

The chain couples TRBV2 to TRBJ1-5, with D tentatively TRBD1 (5 bases). Between the trimmed V and J ends, which lost 10 bases and 1 base, there was a span of 17 bases. The CDR3 covers 15 residues. Germline V gives CDR1 SNHLY, CDR2 FYNNEI. CDR3 in DNA: TGTGCCACCCTCGTCCGGGGCCTGAGCAATCAGCCCCAGCATTTT. Its translation is CATLVRGLSNQPQHF. Full variable domain (remainder filled in from reference TRBV2 and TRBJ1-5): EPEVTQTPSHQVTQMGQEVILRCVPISNHLYFYWYRQILGQKVEFLVSFYNNEISEKSEIFDDQFSVERPDGSNFTLKIRSTKLEDSAMYFCATLVRGLSNQPQHFGDGTRLSIL.

A word on this clonotype: At one boundary the junction diverges from the germline segment, which might be a read error. This chain links TRBV4-1 with TRBJ2-7; D remains unclear. The CDR3 is 14 amino acids. Germline lookup yields CDR1 MGHRA and CDR2 YSYEKL. CDR3 region: CASSQESLPYEQYF. The DNA of the CDR3 is TGTGCCAGCAGCCAAGAGAGTCTCCCCTACGAGCAGTACTTC.

This clonotype came up many times. V is TRBV7-2 and J is TRBJ2-1; 7 nucleotides match TRBD2. The germline V gene has CDR1 SGHTA and CDR2 FQGNSA. CDR3 size: 15 residues. V shed 5 bases and J 8 bases; nucleotides not matched to a gene: 12. The CDR3 is CASSPPSGGLDEQFF. The CDR3 DNA sequence: TGTGCCAGCAGCCCACCTAGCGGAGGTTTGGATGAGCAGTTCTTC. The variable domain in full, with the rest retrieved from reference TRBV7-2 and TRBJ2-1, is GAGVSQSPSNKVTEKGKDVELRCDPISGHTALYWYRQSLGQGLEFLIYFQGNSAPDKSGLPSDRFSAERTGGSVSTLTIQRTQQEDSAVYLCASSPPSGGLDEQFFGPGTRLTVL.

The chain recombines TRBV7-2 with TRBJ2-3, with D uncertain. The ends were cut back, 2 bases at V and 8 bases at J, with 11 bases in the middle. The CDR3 loop spans 13 amino acids. Germline-derived CDR1 and CDR2 are SGHTA and FQGNSA. CDR3 amino acids: CASSLRTPRTQYF. The CDR3 bases are TGTGCCAGCAGCTTAAGAACCCCCCGTACGCAGTATTTT.

This sequence joins TRBV6-2 or TRBV6-3 and TRBJ1-5, with TRBD1 matching over 7 bases. CDR1 is MNHEY, CDR2 SVGEGT, per germline. V trimming: 6 bases; J trimming: 4 bases; junction bases outside the gene matches: 9. The CDR3 runs 15 residues. CDR3 bases: TGTGCCAGCAGCAGCCTTCAGGGGGGTAATCAGCCCCAGCATTTT. Translating gives CASSSLQGGNQPQHF.

This rearrangement joins TRBV6-1 to TRBJ2-7; tentatively, D is TRBD1 (6 bases). Trimming cost V 4 bases and J 0 bases, with 13 bases left between them. Germline CDR1 is MNHNS and CDR2 is SASEGT. The CDR3 has 15 amino acids. This chain's CDR3 is CASSGPDRTSYEQYF. The CDR3, as DNA: TGTGCCAGCAGTGGGCCGGACAGAACCTCCTACGAGCAGTACTTC.

This clonotype was observed a few times. The genes are TRBV4-3 and TRBJ1-2, with D perhaps TRBD1 (6 bases). The CDR3 has 13 amino acids. Trimming shortened V by 0 bases and J by 8 bases, and 10 bases separated the two germline ends. In germline, CDR1 is LGHNA, CDR2 YSLEER. This chain's CDR3 is CASSQDYREGYTF. CDR3 sequence (DNA): TGCGCCAGCAGCCAAGATTACAGGGAAGGCTACACCTTC.

This clonotype has only a few counts. J is TRBJ1-3 and V is TRBV4-2; possible D gene TRBD1, 6 bases. There are 14 residues in the CDR3. Germline CDR1 reads LGHNA; CDR2 reads YNFKEQ. V lost 2 bases, J lost 9 bases, and 14 bases lay in between. CDR3 region: CASSQRQEDGTIYF. The CDR3 DNA reads as TGTGCCAGCAGCCAAAGACAGGAGGATGGCACCATATATTTT.

The chain links TRBV20-1 to TRBJ2-3; 7 nucleotides agree with TRBD1. The CDR3 sequence is 13 residues long. The ends lost 1 base at V and 6 bases at J; junction bases unmatched: 4. Germline CDR1 is DFQATT and CDR2 is SNEGSKA (reference sequence). CDR3 nucleotide sequence: TGCAGTGCTAGAGGGGACAGTCGGGATACGCAGTATTTT. Encoded protein: CSARGDSRDTQYF.

This clonotype was recorded at least ten times. The gene calls are TRBV6-5 and TRBJ2-5; 13 nucleotides match TRBD2. Germline assignment: CDR1 MNHEY and CDR2 SVGAGI. The V and J ends lost 2 bases and 5 bases, in that order; junction bases with no gene match: 2. This CDR3 is 15 amino acids long. CDR3 nucleotides: TGTGCCAGCAGTTACGCACTAGCGGGAGGGGAGACCCAGTACTTC. It specifies CASSYALAGGETQYF.

The genes are TRBV12-3 or TRBV12-4 and TRBJ1-1, with 10 bases matching TRBD1. This CDR3 has 14 residues. Germline trimming cut 6 bases from V and 6 bases from J; bases unmatched to any gene: 7. The CDR3 DNA reads as TGTGCCAGCAGGCAGACAGGGGGCGCCGCTGAAGCTTTCTTT. Encoded protein: CASRQTGGAAEAFF.

The rearrangement links TRBV5-4 to TRBJ2-3, with D perhaps matching TRBD2 (6 bases). Trimming shortened V by 1 base and J by 2 bases, and 14 bases separated the two germline ends. The CDR3 loop spans 16 amino acids. In germline, CDR1 is SGHNT, CDR2 YYREEE (reference sequence). The CDR3: CASSLSGLLPTDTQYF. CDR3 in DNA: TGTGCCAGCAGCTTGTCTGGACTACTCCCCACAGATACGCAGTATTTT.

This clonotype was counted between two and nine times. The chain joins TRBV7-9 to TRBJ2-3, with D possibly TRBD2 on 6 matching bases. V lost 2 bases and J lost 0, with 18 bases in between. Germline V gives CDR1 SEHNR, CDR2 FQNEAQ (reference sequence). This CDR3 is built from 18 residues. The DNA of the CDR3 is TGTGCCAGCAGCTTATTACTTCGTTTTGCGGGGAGCACAGATACGCAGTATTTT. The encoded protein is CASSLLLRFAGSTDTQYF.

This clonotype has more than one count but fewer than ten. V gene TRBV7-2 combines with J gene TRBJ1-3; D remains unclear. Trimming pared 6 bases from V and 3 bases from J, leaving 12 bases between. Germline-derived CDR1 and CDR2 are SGHTA and FQGNSA. This CDR3 has 14 residues. CDR3: CASRTDRVGNTIYF. CDR3 coding DNA: TGTGCCAGCAGAACAGATCGGGTTGGAAACACCATATATTTT.

This rearrangement joins TRBV7-6 to TRBJ2-3; TRBD2 is a possible D gene (5 bases). The germline CDR1 and CDR2 sequences are SGHVS and FNYEAQ. V shed 3 bases and J shed 1 base, with 11 bases lying between them. The CDR3 has 15 residues. The CDR3 region has the DNA TGTGCCAGCAGCTTGCGAGGGAGCGGCACAGATACGCAGTATTTT. Translation gives CASSLRGSGTDTQYF.

This clonotype was found a few times. The chain employs TRBV29-1 and TRBJ2-1, with a possible D match to TRBD2 (6 bases). Looked up from germline, CDR1 is SQVTM and CDR2 is ANQGSEA. The CDR3 runs 11 residues. Trimming took off 4 bases at V and 5 bases at J, with 6 bases between the two ends. This CDR3 reads CSVGGNNEQFF. CDR3 bases: TGCAGCGTTGGCGGGAACAATGAGCAGTTCTTC.

This clonotype has more than one count but fewer than ten. The chain combines TRBV7-2 with TRBJ1-5; perhaps TRBD1 as D (5 bases). The CDR3 length is 15 residues. Deletions cut 3 bases from V and 2 bases from J, with 11 bases between. The germline V gene encodes CDR1 SGHTA and CDR2 FQGNSA. CDR3 in DNA: TGTGCCAGCAGCTTCTACGACAGTGGCAATCAGCCCCAGCATTTT. Its translation: CASSFYDSGNQPQHF.

The V and J genes are TRBV10-3 and TRBJ1-3, with D possibly being TRBD1 (5 bases). Trimming cost V 2 bases and J 0 bases, with 5 bases left between them. CDR3 length: 14 amino acids. The germline V gene has CDR1 ENHRY and CDR2 SYGVKD. Here the CDR3 reads CAISEDSSGNTIYF. The DNA for the CDR3 is TGTGCCATCAGTGAGGACAGCTCTGGAAACACCATATATTTT.

The table lists this clonotype with many counts. The chain carries TRBV7-7 and TRBJ2-3; 13 bases align to TRBD2. The V gene end was trimmed by 4 bases and the J gene end by 3 bases; junction bases not matched to a gene: 4. This CDR3 comprises 16 residues. In germline, CDR1 is SSHAT, CDR2 FNYEAQ (reference sequence). The CDR3 region has the DNA TGTGCCAGCAGCTCCGGACTAGCGGGAGCGACAGATACGCAGTATTTT. It specifies CASSSGLAGATDTQYF.

This rearrangement joins TRBV12-3 or TRBV12-4 to TRBJ2-2, with TRBD2 matching 7 bases. The junction had 1 base not matched to a gene; V was cut back by 3 bases and J by 6 bases. The CDR3 has 13 amino acids. Written as DNA, the CDR3 is TGTGCCAGCAGTTTTGGGAGGGCCGGGGAGCTGTTTTTT. It translates to CASSFGRAGELFF.

V usage is TRBV12-3 or TRBV12-4 and J usage is TRBJ2-3; D gene ambiguous. Trimming took off 5 bases at V and 2 bases at J, with 11 bases between the two ends. CDR3 size: 14 residues. CDR3 in DNA: TGTGCCAGCAGTCAGAGACTCCACACAGATACGCAGTATTTT. Translation: CASSQRLHTDTQYF.

The genes are TRBV20-1 and TRBJ1-1; a possible D gene is TRBD1 (6 bases). Trimming stripped 2 bases from V and 3 bases from J, with 13 bases between. This CDR3 is 14 amino acids long. CDR1 DFQATT and CDR2 SNEGSKA come from the germline V gene (reference sequence). CDR3 amino acids: CSARTPGGDTEAFF. CDR3 nucleotide sequence: TGCAGTGCTAGAACCCCTGGGGGCGACACTGAAGCTTTCTTT.

This clonotype appeared a few times. The chain recombines TRBV5-6 with TRBJ1-3; D is ambiguous. CDR1 is SGHDT, CDR2 YYEEEE, per germline. Trimming took off 4 bases at V and 0 bases at J, with 11 bases between the two ends. The CDR3 loop spans 15 amino acids. The CDR3 spells CASSGGANSGNTIYF. CDR3 DNA sequence: TGTGCCAGCAGCGGCGGCGCCAACTCTGGAAACACCATATATTTT.

On this clonotype itself: A single base separates this from a much larger clone, so it may be a read error. The chain uses TRBV7-2 and TRBJ2-7, with unresolved D. From germline, CDR1 is SGHTA and CDR2 FQGNSA. The CDR3 covers 14 residues. The CDR3 region is CASSPSTGGYEEYF. The CDR3 nucleotides read TGTGCCAGCAGCCCCTCGACTGGCGGCTACGAGGAGTACTTC.

This clonotype was detected only a few times. The genes are TRBV27 and TRBJ1-5; a weak D match, TRBD1 (5 bases). Trimming shortened V by 5 bases and J by 0 bases, and 23 bases separated the two germline ends. Germline loops: CDR1 MNHEY, CDR2 SMNVEV (reference sequence). The CDR3 runs 19 residues. CDR3 nucleotide sequence: TGTGCCAGCAGTCCCGGGGCGTTCGGACACTTCTATAGCAATCAGCCCCAGCATTTT. Amino acid sequence: CASSPGAFGHFYSNQPQHF.

This clonotype was observed a handful of times. V is TRBV20-1 and J is TRBJ1-4; 7 bases agree with TRBD1. This CDR3 region has 14 residues. Germline-derived CDR1 and CDR2 are DFQATT and SNEGSKA (reference sequence). V trimming: 2 bases; J trimming: 7 bases; junction bases outside the gene matches: 7. The CDR3 bases are TGCAGTGCTAGACTAACAGGGGAGCGTGAAAAACTGTTTTTT. As protein: CSARLTGEREKLFF.